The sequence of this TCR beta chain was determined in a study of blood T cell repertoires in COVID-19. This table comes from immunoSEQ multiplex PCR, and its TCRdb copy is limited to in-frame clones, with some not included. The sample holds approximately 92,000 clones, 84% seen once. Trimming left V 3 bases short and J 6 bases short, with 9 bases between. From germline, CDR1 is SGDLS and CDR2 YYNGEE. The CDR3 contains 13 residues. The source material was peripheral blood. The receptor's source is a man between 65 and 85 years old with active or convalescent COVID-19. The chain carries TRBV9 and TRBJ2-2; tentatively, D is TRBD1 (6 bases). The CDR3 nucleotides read TGTGCCAGCAGCGCACAGGGACCCGGGGAGCTGTTTTTT. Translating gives CASSAQGPGELFF. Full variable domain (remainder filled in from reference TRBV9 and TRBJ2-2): DSGVTQTPKHLITATGQRVTLRCSPRSGDLSVYWYQQSLDQGLQFLIQYYNGEERAKGNILERFSAQQFPDLHSELNLSSLELGDSALYFCASSAQGPGELFFGEGSRLTVL.